These 31 T cell receptor beta chains came from one sample sequenced in a study of shared clonotypes between healthy human individuals. Measured with immunoSEQ multiplex PCR; TCRdb has only the in-frame clones, and not every one. This sample has millions of clones, with about 95% found just once. The naive CD8 fraction comprised CD45RO-negative cells positively selected for CCR7 and excluded terminally differentiated effector memory CD45RA+ cells. Sequencing was carried out using naive CD8+ T cells sorted from blood. The receptors here all came from a man between 18 and 29 years old in good health.

This clone came up a few times. In the same sample, other DNA sequences code for this CDR3. V gene TRBV6-1 combines with J gene TRBJ2-7; no clear D. This CDR3 comprises 13 residues. Looked up from germline, CDR1 is MNHNS and CDR2 is SASEGT. V was clipped by 3 bases and J by 3 bases, with 9 bases between them. CDR3 nucleotides: TGTGCCAGCAGTGAGGTCGGTGGCTACGAGCAGTACTTC. Protein product: CASSEVGGYEQYF.

Here the CDR3 reads CASSVVSGGSTGELFF. The CDR3 DNA is TGTGCCAGCAGCGTAGTTAGCGGGGGAAGCACCGGGGAGCTGTTTTTT. The V and J genes are TRBV9 and TRBJ2-2; 9 nucleotides match TRBD2. The ends lost 0 bases at V and 4 bases at J; junction bases unmatched: 4. CDR1 and CDR2 from the germline V gene are SGDLS and YYNGEE. The CDR3 spans 16 residues. Complete variable domain (other parts from reference TRBV9 and TRBJ2-2): DSGVTQTPKHLITATGQRVTLRCSPRSGDLSVYWYQQSLDQGLQFLIQYYNGEERAKGNILERFSAQQFPDLHSELNLSSLELGDSALYFCASSVVSGGSTGELFFGEGSRLTVL.

J is TRBJ2-7 and V is TRBV4-3; the match to TRBD2 covers 9 bases. The J segment lost 1 base and the V segment lost 1 base, leaving 20 bases of the junction unmatched. Germline values: CDR1 LGHNA, CDR2 YSLEER. The CDR3 has 21 residues. CDR3 protein: CASSQGASGTGLNFGSYEQYF. In nucleotides, the CDR3 is TGCGCCAGCAGCCAAGGCGCTAGCGGGACCGGTCTGAATTTTGGATCCTACGAGCAGTACTTC.

Comments on this clone: At the DNA level, this CDR3 is encoded by other sequences in the same sample as well. The chain uses TRBV4-3 and TRBJ2-7, with D perhaps matching TRBD2 (6 bases). CDR3 length: 14 residues. The germline V gene has CDR1 LGHNA and CDR2 YSLEER. Trimming left V 0 bases short and J 3 bases short, with 9 bases between. This CDR3 is CASSQDSSGYEQYF. The CDR3 nucleotides read TGCGCCAGCAGCCAAGATAGTAGCGGCTACGAGCAGTACTTC.

V and J are TRBV28 and TRBJ2-7, with TRBD1 as a possible D gene (5 bases). This CDR3 comprises 14 residues. The germline V gene has CDR1 MDHEN and CDR2 SYDVKM. With 3 bases removed from V and 3 bases from J, the gap between germline ends came to 12 bases. Here the CDR3 DNA reads TGTGCCAGCAGTTTGGGCAGGGCGTACTACGAGCAGTACTTC. This encodes CASSLGRAYYEQYF.

The genes are TRBV9 and TRBJ1-3, with 7 bases aligning to TRBD1. The V gene's germline CDR1 is SGDLS and CDR2 YYNGEE. The CDR3 spans 17 residues. V dropped 0 bases and J dropped 0; count of bases not matched to a gene: 6. In nucleotides, the CDR3 is TGTGCCAGCAGCGTAGGTGGGACAGAGAGCTCTGGAAACACCATATATTTT. It specifies CASSVGGTESSGNTIYF.

As for this clone: At the DNA level, this CDR3 is encoded by other sequences in the same sample as well. The genes are TRBV4-3 and TRBJ2-2, with D possibly matching TRBD2 (6 bases). The CDR3 contains 14 residues. The germline V gene encodes CDR1 LGHNA and CDR2 YSLEER. V was pared by 1 base and J by 4 bases, with 7 bases between. CDR3 region: CASSQGGGTGELFF. The CDR3 DNA sequence: TGCGCCAGCAGCCAAGGGGGAGGCACCGGGGAGCTGTTTTTT.

This chain joins TRBV4-1 and TRBJ1-2, with D maybe TRBD1 (6 bases). This CDR3 region has 15 residues. The V gene's germline CDR1 is MGHRA and CDR2 YSYEKL. The V end was cut by 3 bases, the J end by 2 bases, with 13 bases between. CDR3 sequence (DNA): TGCGCCAGCAGCCAGAGTCGAACAGGGAACTATGGCTACACCTTC. It codes for CASSQSRTGNYGYTF.

Here the CDR3 reads CASTYWGKPSYEQYF. CDR3 DNA: TGTGCCAGCACCTATTGGGGTAAACCTTCCTACGAGCAGTACTTC. The gene calls are TRBV5-6 and TRBJ2-7, with D unresolved. The CDR3 totals 15 residues. Germline V gives CDR1 SGHDT, CDR2 YYEEEE. Trimming pared 6 bases from V and 1 base from J, leaving 17 bases between.

CDR3: CASSLDPDRVVIGGYGYTF. The CDR3 DNA reads TGTGCCAGCAGCTTAGATCCGGACAGGGTGGTTATAGGAGGCTATGGCTACACCTTC. The chain recombines TRBV7-8 with TRBJ1-2, with 8 bases identical to TRBD1. CDR1 and CDR2 from the germline V gene are SGHVS and FQNEAQ. V gave up 1 base and J gave up 4 bases; unmatched junction bases: 17. The CDR3 is made up of 19 amino acids.

The V gene is TRBV19, the J gene TRBJ1-5, with D maybe TRBD1 (5 bases). Germline assignment: CDR1 LNHDA and CDR2 SQIVND (reference sequence). The CDR3 loop spans 11 amino acids. For the CDR3, the DNA is TGTGCAACTGGACACCTTGGGCCCCAGCATTTT. Translating gives CATGHLGPQHF. Combining the CDR3 with reference TRBV19 and TRBJ1-5 gives the whole variable domain DGGITQSPKYLFRKEGQNVTLSCEQNLNHDAMYWYRQDPGQGLRLIYYSQIVNDFQKGDIAEGYSVSREKKESFPLTVTSAQKNPTAFYLCATGHLGPQHFGDGTRLSIL.

The chain combines TRBV27 with TRBJ2-7, with a weak D call TRBD1 (6 bases). Trimming left V 5 bases short and J 6 bases short, with 14 bases between. The CDR3 is 13 residues long. Germline values: CDR1 MNHEY, CDR2 SMNVEV (reference sequence). The CDR3 reads CASSPFQGSEQYF. The CDR3 DNA is TGTGCCAGCAGTCCCTTCCAGGGGAGCGAGCAGTACTTC.

The V gene is TRBV28, the J gene TRBJ1-2, with D unresolved. The V and J ends lost 2 bases and 2 bases respectively, with 3 bases between them. Germline values: CDR1 MDHEN, CDR2 SYDVKM. The CDR3 has 12 residues. The CDR3 spells CASSLMNYGYTF. CDR3 bases: TGTGCCAGCAGTTTAATGAACTATGGCTACACCTTC.

The CDR3 region has the DNA TGTGCCAGCAGTTACGGACACCCGGACAATGAGCAGTTCTTC. Translated: CASSYGHPDNEQFF. The rearrangement joins TRBV6-6 to TRBJ2-1, with a possible D match to TRBD1 (5 bases). The CDR3 is 14 amino acids. Germline lookup yields CDR1 MNHNY and CDR2 SVGAGI (reference sequence). Trimming took 2 bases from V and 5 from J, leaving 10 bases between them.

The chain couples TRBV28 to TRBJ2-3; 8 bases map to TRBD2. CDR3 length equals 17 residues. Germline CDR1 reads MDHEN; CDR2 reads SYDVKM. The V segment lost 4 bases and the J segment 1 base; nucleotides outside the gene matches: 10. The CDR3 here is CASSSRTAGARTDTQYF. The CDR3, as DNA: TGTGCCAGCAGTTCCCGGACAGCGGGGGCCCGCACAGATACGCAGTATTTT.

The chain uses TRBV7-9 and TRBJ2-2; D is unresolved. CDR3 length: 12 amino acids. Germline V gene lookup returns CDR1 SEHNR and CDR2 FQNEAQ (reference sequence). V was trimmed by 5 bases and J by 6 bases, leaving 7 bases between them. The CDR3 here is CASSIPPGELFF. The DNA for the CDR3 is TGTGCCAGCAGCATCCCGCCCGGGGAGCTGTTTTTT.

The chain recombines TRBV9 with TRBJ2-3; D is perhaps TRBD2 (5 bases). The V end lost 4 bases, the J end lost 2 bases, and 17 bases lay between the germline ends. CDR1 is SGDLS, CDR2 YYNGEE, per germline. The CDR3 has 16 amino acids. The CDR3 sequence is CASSPYRDPFTDTQYF. CDR3 DNA sequence: TGTGCCAGCAGCCCCTACCGGGATCCTTTCACAGATACGCAGTATTTT.

The sample holds one count of this clone. The CDR3 DNA reads as TGTGCCAGCAGGGCCGGGACTACCAGCACAGATACGCAGTATTTT. This encodes CASRAGTTSTDTQYF. The rearrangement joins TRBV2 to TRBJ2-3, with 7 bases lining up with TRBD2. V was clipped by 6 bases and J by 0 bases; unmatched bases: 6. This CDR3 contains 15 residues. CDR1 and CDR2 (germline): SNHLY, FYNNEI. The whole variable domain, remainder taken from reference TRBV2 and TRBJ2-3, is EPEVTQTPSHQVTQMGQEVILRCVPISNHLYFYWYRQILGQKVEFLVSFYNNEISEKSEIFDDQFSVERPDGSNFTLKIRSTKLEDSAMYFCASRAGTTSTDTQYFGPGTRLTVL.

The chain is built from TRBV6-5 and TRBJ1-2, with 8 bases that match TRBD1. Germline values: CDR1 MNHEY, CDR2 SVGAGI. The CDR3 covers 13 residues. The ends lost 5 bases at V and 4 bases at J; junction bases unmatched: 3. The CDR3 DNA follows: TGTGCCAGCAGTGGACAGGGTGTCTATGGCTACACCTTC. Protein sequence: CASSGQGVYGYTF.

This chain uses TRBV2 with TRBJ1-2; D is ambiguous. Germline V lookup: CDR1 SNHLY, CDR2 FYNNEI. CDR3 length: 15 amino acids. The V end was cut by 2 bases, the J end by 8 bases, with 18 bases between. CDR3 sequence (DNA): TGTGCCAGCAGTGAAATCCCCGGATCAAAACGCGGCTACACCTTC. Amino acids: CASSEIPGSKRGYTF.

The sample holds one count of this clone. The CDR3 here is CASSESWEGGQETQYF. CDR3 nucleotide sequence: TGTGCCAGCAGTGAGAGCTGGGAGGGGGGTCAAGAGACCCAGTACTTC. The genes are TRBV6-1 and TRBJ2-5, with TRBD2 as a possible D gene (7 bases). Germline CDR1 is MNHNS and CDR2 is SASEGT. V lost 3 bases and J lost 2, with 16 bases in between. The CDR3 length is 16 residues.

This sequence joins TRBV4-1 and TRBJ2-7, with 8 bases aligning to TRBD1. Per germline, CDR1 MGHRA and CDR2 YSYEKL. The junction had 6 bases not matched to a gene; V was cut back by 5 bases and J by 0 bases. The CDR3 length is 15 residues. This chain's CDR3 is CASSDGQGLSYEQYF. DNA of the CDR3: TGCGCCAGCAGCGACGGACAGGGCCTCTCCTACGAGCAGTACTTC.

The chain joins TRBV7-9 to TRBJ2-7, with 10 bases lining up with TRBD2. The CDR3 has 15 amino acids. CDR1 is SEHNR and CDR2 is FQNEAQ in the germline V gene (reference sequence). The V segment lost 8 bases and the J segment 1 base; nucleotides outside the gene matches: 8. This CDR3 reads CASGRLTSGSYEQYF. Written as DNA, the CDR3 is TGTGCCAGCGGCCGGTTGACTAGCGGGTCCTACGAGCAGTACTTC.

CDR3 in amino acids: CASSVIERTTDTQYF. CDR3 in DNA: TGTGCCAGCAGCGTAATCGAGCGGACCACAGATACGCAGTATTTT. The chain joins TRBV9 to TRBJ2-3, with D maybe TRBD2 (5 bases). With 1 base removed from V and 2 bases from J, the gap between germline ends came to 11 bases. Germline V gene data show CDR1 as SGDLS and CDR2 as YYNGEE. The CDR3 is made up of 15 amino acids.

In DNA form, the CDR3 reads TGTGCCAGCAGCTTGGCCGAGGAGGCATATACGCAGTATTTT. Encoded protein: CASSLAEEAYTQYF. V is TRBV5-4 and J is TRBJ2-3, with D perhaps TRBD2 (5 bases). Germline CDR1 SGHNT, CDR2 YYREEE (reference sequence). CDR3 size: 14 residues. Trimming left V 0 bases short and J 7 bases short, with 12 bases between. Full variable domain (missing parts from reference TRBV5-4 and TRBJ2-3): ETGVTQSPTHLIKTRGQQVTLRCSSQSGHNTVSWYQQALGQGPQFIFQYYREEENGRGNFPPRFSGLQFPNYSSELNVNALELDDSALYLCASSLAEEAYTQYFGPGTRLTVL.

The chain recombines TRBV15 with TRBJ1-5; D is undetermined. Germline assignment: CDR1 LNHNV and CDR2 YYDKDF (reference sequence). V was cut by 0 bases and J by 7 bases, with 10 bases left in between. The CDR3 is made up of 14 amino acids. CDR3 sequence: CATSRDLGSQPQHF. The DNA of the CDR3 is TGTGCCACCAGCAGAGATTTGGGGAGCCAGCCCCAGCATTTT. Using reference TRBV15 and TRBJ1-5 for the parts outside the CDR3, the full variable domain is DAMVIQNPRYQVTQFGKPVTLSCSQTLNHNVMYWYQQKSSQAPKLLFHYYDKDFNNEADTPDNFQSRRPNTSFCFLDIRSPGLGDTAMYLCATSRDLGSQPQHFGDGTRLSIL.

This chain joins TRBV5-1 and TRBJ2-7; tentatively, D is TRBD1 or TRBD2 (6 bases each). CDR3 size: 15 residues. CDR1 is SGHRS, CDR2 YFSETQ, per germline. V was trimmed by 4 bases and J by 3 bases, leaving 17 bases between them. This chain's CDR3 is CASSPEGGLHYEQYF. The DNA for the CDR3 is TGCGCCAGCAGCCCTGAGGGGGGCCTCCACTACGAGCAGTACTTC.

The V and J genes are TRBV4-1 and TRBJ2-3, with 11 bases aligning to TRBD2. The germline V gene encodes CDR1 MGHRA and CDR2 YSYEKL. V shed 6 bases, J shed 1 base, and the junction held 9 bases outside the gene matches. This CDR3 has 17 residues. CDR3 sequence: CASSPVSGGAGTDTQYF. CDR3 in DNA: TGCGCCAGCAGTCCTGTTAGCGGGGGGGCGGGCACAGATACGCAGTATTTT.

The chain employs TRBV6-4 and TRBJ2-2; a possible D gene is TRBD2 (6 bases). Trimming took off 4 bases at V and 7 bases at J, with 19 bases between the two ends. The CDR3 has 16 residues. From germline, CDR1 is MRHNA and CDR2 SNTAGT. The CDR3 DNA sequence: TGTGCCAGCAGTGCAGCGGGCCTGGGGAACGGCGGGGAGCTGTTTTTT. Amino acid sequence: CASSAAGLGNGGELFF.

The chain joins TRBV7-2 to TRBJ2-7, with 8 bases fitting TRBD1. The CDR3 totals 15 residues. Germline lookup yields CDR1 SGHTA and CDR2 FQGNSA. J lost 0 bases, V lost 3 bases, and 4 bases had no gene match. The CDR3 reads CASSFRDRYSYEQYF. In DNA, the CDR3 is TGTGCCAGCAGCTTCCGGGACAGGTACTCCTACGAGCAGTACTTC.

The rearrangement links TRBV5-6 to TRBJ2-7, with D perhaps matching TRBD1 (5 bases). Germline lookup yields CDR1 SGHDT and CDR2 YYEEEE. The length of the CDR3 is 14 residues. Trimming pared 3 bases from V and 5 bases from J, leaving 15 bases between. The CDR3 is CASSSPGHSDEQYF. CDR3 in DNA: TGTGCCAGCAGCTCCCCTGGACATTCCGACGAGCAGTACTTC.